The 19 T cell receptor beta chains reported below all come from one sample, sequenced in a study of OX40 agonist ivuxolimab in advanced cancers. Method: immunoSEQ multiplex PCR; TCRdb's copy keeps in-frame clones and lacks some. The sample carries fewer than 45,000 clones, 80% to 85% recorded once. The specimen comprised CD4+ or CD8+ T cells sorted from blood, sampled in a trial of the OX40 agonist ivuxolimab. These receptors were collected from an adult with an advanced solid tumor such as melanoma, head and neck, liver or kidney cancer.

This clone was found a few times. J is TRBJ1-4 and V is TRBV27; D unclear. V dropped 3 bases and J dropped 7 bases, with 12 bases sitting between them. From germline, CDR1 is MNHEY and CDR2 SMNVEV (reference sequence). The CDR3 is 14 residues long. CDR3 bases: TGTGCCAGCAGTTTCTCTGGTCCAGGTGAAAAACTGTTTTTT. This gives the protein CASSFSGPGEKLFF. The full variable domain, with the rest looked up from reference TRBV27 and TRBJ1-4, is EAQVTQNPRYLITVTGKKLTVTCSQNMNHEYMSWYRQDPGLGLRQIYYSMNVEVTDKGDVPEGYKVSRKEKRNFPLILESPSPNQTSLYFCASSFSGPGEKLFFGSGTQLSVL.

The genes are TRBV18 and TRBJ2-2; D ambiguous. The CDR3 consists of 14 residues. Trimming left V 0 bases short and J 8 bases short, with 10 bases between. CDR1 KGHSH and CDR2 LQKENI come from the germline V gene. The CDR3 bases are TGTGCCAGCTCACCACCGACGGTATCTGGGGAGCTGTTTTTT. It encodes CASSPPTVSGELFF.

The chain has TRBV18 and TRBJ2-7; D unresolved. V shed 0 bases and J shed 0 bases, with 9 bases lying between them. The germline CDR1 and CDR2 sequences are KGHSH and LQKENI. The CDR3 is 15 amino acids. CDR3 DNA sequence: TGTGCCAGCTCACCACCCGACCGAGACTCCTACGAGCAGTACTTC. It yields the protein CASSPPDRDSYEQYF.

This chain joins TRBV9 and TRBJ2-5; D may be TRBD2 (5 bases). The CDR3 totals 15 residues. V was pared by 2 bases and J by 0 bases, with 11 bases between. CDR1 and CDR2 from the germline V gene are SGDLS and YYNGEE. The CDR3 is CASSVGSGNQETQYF. CDR3 nucleotide sequence: TGTGCCAGCAGCGTGGGAAGCGGAAACCAAGAGACCCAGTACTTC.

The chain employs TRBV28 and TRBJ2-1; 8 nucleotides line up with TRBD1. This CDR3 has 17 amino acids. V gave up 5 bases and J gave up 0 bases; unmatched junction bases: 9. Germline CDR1 MDHEN, CDR2 SYDVKM. DNA for the CDR3: TGTGCCAGCAGTGGACGACAGGGGCGAAGCTCCTACAATGAGCAGTTCTTC. Protein product: CASSGRQGRSSYNEQFF. Looking up the rest from reference TRBV28 and TRBJ2-1 gives the full variable domain: DVKVTQSSRYLVKRTGEKVFLECVQDMDHENMFWYRQDPGLGLRLIYFSYDVKMKEKGDIPEGYSVSREKKERFSLILESASTNQTSMYLCASSGRQGRSSYNEQFFGPGTRLTVL.

The chain combines TRBV6-5 with TRBJ1-1, with 10 bases matching TRBD1. This CDR3 has 14 amino acids. V was clipped by 5 bases and J by 6 bases; unmatched bases: 6. Germline-derived CDR1 and CDR2 are MNHEY and SVGAGI. CDR3 sequence: CASSARQGASEAFF. CDR3 sequence (DNA): TGTGCCAGCAGTGCACGACAGGGGGCATCTGAAGCTTTCTTT.

This chain joins TRBV5-1 and TRBJ2-4, with TRBD1 identical over 8 bases. Per germline, CDR1 SGHRS and CDR2 YFSETQ. V shed 0 bases, J shed 9 bases, and the junction held 8 bases outside the gene matches. CDR3 length: 15 residues. The CDR3 loop reads CASSLDGTGGVIQYF. The CDR3 bases are TGCGCCAGCAGCTTGGACGGGACAGGTGGGGTCATTCAGTACTTC. The entire variable domain, with the rest obtained from reference TRBV5-1 and TRBJ2-4, is as follows: KAGVTQTPRYLIKTRGQQVTLSCSPISGHRSVSWYQQTPGQGLQFLFEYFSETQRNKGNFPGRFSGRQFSNSRSEMNVSTLELGDSALYLCASSLDGTGGVIQYFGAGTRLSVL.

This chain joins TRBV9 and TRBJ2-5, with a weak D call TRBD2 (7 bases). The CDR3 runs 19 residues. Per the germline V gene, CDR1 is SGDLS and CDR2 is YYNGEE. The V end was cut by 4 bases, the J end by 2 bases, with 27 bases between. CDR3 DNA: TGTGCCAGCAGCCGCCGGTGGGGGGGCTCTACGGGCGTACAAGAGACCCAGTACTTC. It translates to CASSRRWGGSTGVQETQYF.

The gene calls are TRBV4-1 and TRBJ1-2, with D unresolved. Deletions cut 1 base from V and 0 bases from J, with 15 bases between. Germline values: CDR1 MGHRA, CDR2 YSYEKL. The CDR3 length is 17 residues. CDR3 region: CASSQASRVTTNYGYTF. CDR3 bases: TGCGCCAGCAGCCAAGCCAGTCGGGTCACAACTAACTATGGCTACACCTTC.

The chain links TRBV10-2 to TRBJ1-1; D remains ambiguous. V was clipped by 4 bases and J by 8 bases, with 14 bases between them. Germline values: CDR1 WSHSY, CDR2 SAAADI. CDR3 length equals 13 residues. This CDR3 is CASSVVGETEAFF. CDR3 nucleotides: TGCGCCAGCAGTGTGGTTGGGGAGACAGAAGCTTTCTTT.

V usage is TRBV15 and J usage is TRBJ2-5; the D gene is possibly TRBD1 (6 bases). The V gene lost 7 bases and the J gene lost 1 base, with 13 bases spanning the gap. The germline gives CDR1 LNHNV, CDR2 YYDKDF (reference sequence). This CDR3 is 14 amino acids long. The CDR3 region has the DNA TGTGCCACCAAACGAAACAGGGTCCAAGAGACCCAGTACTTC. Its translation is CATKRNRVQETQYF.

The chain links TRBV5-1 to TRBJ2-7; D tentatively reads TRBD1 or TRBD2 (6 bases each). V lost 0 bases and J lost 3, with 10 bases in between. This CDR3 spans 14 amino acids. In germline, CDR1 is SGHRS, CDR2 YFSETQ. The CDR3 DNA sequence: TGCGCCAGCAGCTTGGCCGGGGGCGACTACGAGCAGTACTTC. It codes for CASSLAGGDYEQYF. Using reference TRBV5-1 and TRBJ2-7 for the parts outside the CDR3, the full variable domain is KAGVTQTPRYLIKTRGQQVTLSCSPISGHRSVSWYQQTPGQGLQFLFEYFSETQRNKGNFPGRFSGRQFSNSRSEMNVSTLELGDSALYLCASSLAGGDYEQYFGPGTRLTVT.

The V and J genes are TRBV2 and TRBJ1-1; D is undetermined. V lost 5 bases to trimming and J lost 10 bases, with 14 bases between them. The germline V gene encodes CDR1 SNHLY and CDR2 FYNNEI. There are 12 residues in the CDR3. The CDR3 DNA is TGTGCCAGCAGTCCATACGGGGTGGTAGCTTTCTTT. This sequence encodes CASSPYGVVAFF.

The chain combines TRBV10-3 with TRBJ2-7, with TRBD1 matching over 7 bases. The germline CDR1 and CDR2 sequences are ENHRY and SYGVKD. V gave up 4 bases and J gave up 5 bases; unmatched junction bases: 2. The CDR3 runs to 12 residues. DNA of the CDR3: TGTGCCATCAGTGGGGACAGTGACGAGCAGTACTTC. The encoded protein is CAISGDSDEQYF.

The chain links TRBV5-1 to TRBJ2-5; a possible D gene is TRBD2 (7 bases). Germline CDR1 SGHRS, CDR2 YFSETQ. The CDR3 totals 16 residues. Trimming pared 3 bases from V and 0 bases from J, leaving 15 bases between. CDR3 coding DNA: TGCGCCAGCAGCTCGGGGGAGGGGGTGTACCAAGAGACCCAGTACTTC. Encoded protein: CASSSGEGVYQETQYF.

The V gene is TRBV5-8, the J gene TRBJ1-2; 8 bases map to TRBD1. With 4 bases clipped from V and 5 bases from J, the junction kept 10 bases outside the gene matches. The CDR3 has 15 residues. Germline CDR1 and CDR2: SGHTS and YDEGEE. In DNA form, the CDR3 reads TGTGCCAGCAGCAAATCCACGGGACAGGTATATGGCTACACCTTC. It specifies CASSKSTGQVYGYTF.

The chain employs TRBV7-9 and TRBJ2-7; TRBD2 agrees at 8 bases. Germline-derived CDR1 and CDR2 are SEHNR and FQNEAQ (reference sequence). This CDR3 is built from 15 residues. Unmatched junction bases numbered 12, after V lost 5 bases and J lost 6 bases. The DNA of the CDR3 is TGTGCCAGCAGCCGGGGCGAAGCGGGAGTTTCCGAGCAGTACTTC. It codes for CASSRGEAGVSEQYF.

The chain carries TRBV6-6 and TRBJ1-1; 7 bases are a match to TRBD1. This CDR3 contains 14 residues. V lost 6 bases to trimming and J lost 5 bases; unmatched junction nucleotides: 9. The germline gives CDR1 MNHNY, CDR2 SVGAGI (reference sequence). This chain's CDR3 is CASSPETGTTEAFF. The CDR3 DNA reads as TGTGCCAGCAGCCCCGAGACAGGGACTACTGAAGCTTTCTTT.

The chain is built from TRBV2 and TRBJ2-3; tentatively, D is TRBD1 (5 bases). The germline gives CDR1 SNHLY, CDR2 FYNNEI. This CDR3 region has 17 residues. V shed 2 bases and J shed 2 bases, with 17 bases lying between them. CDR3 coding DNA: TGTGCCAGCAGTGAACGGCAGGGCCTCCGATCCACAGATACGCAGTATTTT. Translation: CASSERQGLRSTDTQYF.